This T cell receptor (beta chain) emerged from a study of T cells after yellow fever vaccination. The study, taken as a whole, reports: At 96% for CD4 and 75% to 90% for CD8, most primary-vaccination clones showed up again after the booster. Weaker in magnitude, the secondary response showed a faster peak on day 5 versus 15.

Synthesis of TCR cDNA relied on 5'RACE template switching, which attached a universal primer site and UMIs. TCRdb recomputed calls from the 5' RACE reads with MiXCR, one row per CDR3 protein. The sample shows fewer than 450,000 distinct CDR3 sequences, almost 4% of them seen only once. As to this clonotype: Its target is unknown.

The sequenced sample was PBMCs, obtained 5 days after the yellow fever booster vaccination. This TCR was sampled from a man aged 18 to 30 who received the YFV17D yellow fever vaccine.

The CDR3 region has the DNA TGCGCCAGCAGCCTCGGACAGCTCGGGGCCAACGTCCTGACTTTC. It is translated as CASSLGQLGANVLTF. This chain links TRBV5-1 with TRBJ2-6; possibly TRBD1 for D (6 bases). CDR1 is SGHRS and CDR2 is YFSETQ in the germline V gene. Trimming removed 4 bases from V and 4 bases from J, with 12 bases in between. This CDR3 is built from 15 residues.